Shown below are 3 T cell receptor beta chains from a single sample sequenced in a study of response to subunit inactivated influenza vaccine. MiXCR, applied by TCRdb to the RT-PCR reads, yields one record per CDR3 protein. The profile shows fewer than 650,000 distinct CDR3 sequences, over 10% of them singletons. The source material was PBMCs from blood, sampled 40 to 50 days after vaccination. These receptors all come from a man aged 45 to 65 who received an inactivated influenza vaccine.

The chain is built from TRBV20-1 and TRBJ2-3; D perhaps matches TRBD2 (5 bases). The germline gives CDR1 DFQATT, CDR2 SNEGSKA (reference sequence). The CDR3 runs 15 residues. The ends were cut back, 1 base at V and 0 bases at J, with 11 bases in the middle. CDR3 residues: CSARGLATSTDTQYF. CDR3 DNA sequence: TGCAGTGCTAGAGGATTAGCGACTAGCACAGATACGCAGTATTTT.

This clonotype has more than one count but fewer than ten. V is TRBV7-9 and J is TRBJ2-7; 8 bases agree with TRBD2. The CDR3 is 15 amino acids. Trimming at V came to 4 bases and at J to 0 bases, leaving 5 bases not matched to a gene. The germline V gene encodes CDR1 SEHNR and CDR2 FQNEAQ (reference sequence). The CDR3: CASSSRSGGSYEQYF. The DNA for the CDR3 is TGTGCCAGCAGCTCCAGAAGCGGGGGCTCCTACGAGCAGTACTTC.

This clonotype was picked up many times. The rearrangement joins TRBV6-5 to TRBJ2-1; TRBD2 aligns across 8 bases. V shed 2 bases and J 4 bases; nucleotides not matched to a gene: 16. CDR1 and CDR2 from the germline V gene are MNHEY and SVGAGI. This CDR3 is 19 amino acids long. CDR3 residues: CASSYLPGGLDKPYNEQFF. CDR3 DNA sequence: TGTGCCAGCAGTTACCTCCCCGGGGGACTAGATAAACCTTACAATGAGCAGTTCTTC.